This T cell receptor (beta chain) was obtained from a study of tumor and adjacent non-tumor tissue in lung cancer. The overall study: Stage I to III disease affected 10 men and a handful of women aged roughly 31 to 76.

CDR3 length: 14 amino acids. Germline V gene data show CDR1 as SGHRS and CDR2 as YFSETQ. RNA was extracted from bulk tissue without any cell sorting. Three rounds of nested PCR, following a modified ARM-PCR protocol, produced the TCRbeta library. TCRdb redid the calling of the multiplex PCR reads with MiXCR, one entry per CDR3 protein. The table includes 200,000 to 250,000 distinct CDR3 sequences, approximately 74% detected once. For this clonotype: Its antigen remains unidentified. The junction does not match germline at one end; this may be a read error.

Study-wide results and limits: TCR diversity was significantly greater in tumor than normal lung tissue. In normal lung, the top 100 clones were significantly more dominant than in tumor.

The rearrangement joins TRBV5-1 to TRBJ2-3, with 8 bases identical to TRBD2. The sample was lung tumor tissue. The origin of this receptor is a man between 60 and 75 years old with non-small cell lung cancer. CDR3 region: CATHSGALTYTQYF. The CDR3 coding sequence is TGCGCCACCCATAGCGGGGCCCTCACATATACGCAGTATTTT. The whole variable domain, remainder taken from reference TRBV5-1 and TRBJ2-3, is KAGVTQTPRYLIKTRGQQVTLSCSPISGHRSVSWYQQTPGQGLQFLFEYFSETQRNKGNFPGRFSGRQFSNSRSEMNVSTLELGDSALYLCATHSGALTYTQYFGPGTRLTVL.